This T cell receptor (beta chain) was captured in a study of cytomegalovirus exposure and HLA in healthy donors. For the study at large: There were about 85 million unique TCRs (from HLA-typed donors) in an early data release.

The PCR employed 60 Vbeta primers together with 13 Jbeta primers. Sequenced by immunoSEQ multiplex PCR; TCRdb stores in-frame clones only, minus some. Of roughly 120,000 clones listed, roughly 70% are singletons. CDR1 is MNHEY and CDR2 is SMNVEV in the germline V gene (reference sequence). V was cut by 7 bases and J by 3 bases, with 10 bases left in between. This CDR3 is built from 13 residues. In the case of this clone: As yet, its antigen is unknown.

The study, taken as a whole, reports: A list of approximately 160 TCR beta chains associated with cytomegalovirus was given.

Material: PBMCs. The genes are TRBV27 and TRBJ1-5, with D perhaps matching TRBD1 (6 bases). The TCR sequence derives from a woman between 45 and 60 years old in good health and CMV-seropositive. The CDR3 loop reads CASTGGPNQPQHF. The CDR3, as DNA: TGTGCCAGCACCGGGGGGCCCAATCAGCCCCAGCATTTT.